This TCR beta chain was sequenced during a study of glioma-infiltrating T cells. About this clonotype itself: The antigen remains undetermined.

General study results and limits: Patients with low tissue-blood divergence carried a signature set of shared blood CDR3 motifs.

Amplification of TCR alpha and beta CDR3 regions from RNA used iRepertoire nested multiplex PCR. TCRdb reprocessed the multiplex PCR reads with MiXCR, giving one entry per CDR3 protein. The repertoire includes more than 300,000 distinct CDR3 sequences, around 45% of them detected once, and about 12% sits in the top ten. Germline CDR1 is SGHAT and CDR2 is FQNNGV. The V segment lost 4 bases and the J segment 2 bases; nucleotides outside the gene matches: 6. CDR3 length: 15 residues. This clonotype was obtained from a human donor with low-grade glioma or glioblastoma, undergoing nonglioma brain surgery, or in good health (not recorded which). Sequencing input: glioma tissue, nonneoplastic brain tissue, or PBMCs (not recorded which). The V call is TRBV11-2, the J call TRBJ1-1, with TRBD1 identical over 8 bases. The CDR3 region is CASSSRTGPNTEAFF. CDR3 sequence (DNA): TGTGCCAGCAGCTCCCGGACAGGGCCAAACACTGAAGCTTTCTTT.